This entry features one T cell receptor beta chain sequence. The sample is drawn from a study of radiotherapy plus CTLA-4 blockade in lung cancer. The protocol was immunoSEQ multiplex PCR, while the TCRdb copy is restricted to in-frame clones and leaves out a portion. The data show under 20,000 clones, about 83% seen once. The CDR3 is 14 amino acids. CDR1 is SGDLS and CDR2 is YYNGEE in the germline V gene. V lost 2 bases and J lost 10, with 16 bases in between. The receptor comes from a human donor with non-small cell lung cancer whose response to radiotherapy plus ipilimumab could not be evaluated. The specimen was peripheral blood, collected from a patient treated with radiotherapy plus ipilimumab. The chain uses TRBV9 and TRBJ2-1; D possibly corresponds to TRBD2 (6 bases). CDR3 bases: TGTGCCAGCAGCGTGGGGGGAGTACCCACGGAGCAGTTCTTC. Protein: CASSVGGVPTEQFF.